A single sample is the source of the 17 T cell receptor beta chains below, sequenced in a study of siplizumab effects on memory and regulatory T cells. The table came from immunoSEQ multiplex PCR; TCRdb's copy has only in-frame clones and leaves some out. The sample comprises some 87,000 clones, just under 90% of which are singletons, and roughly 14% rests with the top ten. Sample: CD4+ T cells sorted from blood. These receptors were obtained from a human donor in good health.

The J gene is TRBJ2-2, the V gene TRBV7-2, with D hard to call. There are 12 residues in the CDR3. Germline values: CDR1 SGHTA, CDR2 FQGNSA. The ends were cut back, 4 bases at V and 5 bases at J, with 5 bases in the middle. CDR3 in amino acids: CASSSATGELFF. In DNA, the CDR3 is TGTGCCAGCAGCTCCGCGACCGGGGAGCTGTTTTTT.

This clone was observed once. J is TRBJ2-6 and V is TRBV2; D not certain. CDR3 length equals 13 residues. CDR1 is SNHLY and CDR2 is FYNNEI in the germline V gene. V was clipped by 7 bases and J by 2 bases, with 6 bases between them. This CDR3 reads CASMSPGANVLTF. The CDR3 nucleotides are TGTGCCAGCATGAGTCCTGGGGCCAACGTCCTGACTTTC.

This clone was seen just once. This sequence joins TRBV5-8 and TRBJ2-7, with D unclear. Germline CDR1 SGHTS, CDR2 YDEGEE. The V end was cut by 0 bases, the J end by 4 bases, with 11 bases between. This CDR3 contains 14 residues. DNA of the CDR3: TGTGCCAGCAGCTTGGTGTTCGGTACTTACGAGCAGTACTTC. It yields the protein CASSLVFGTYEQYF.

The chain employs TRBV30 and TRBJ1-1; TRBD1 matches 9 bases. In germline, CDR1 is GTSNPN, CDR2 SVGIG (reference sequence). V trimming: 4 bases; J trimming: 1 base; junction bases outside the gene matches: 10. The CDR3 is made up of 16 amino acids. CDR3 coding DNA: TGTGCCTGGACTAAGTGGGACAGGGTGCCGAACACTGAAGCTTTCTTT. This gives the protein CAWTKWDRVPNTEAFF.

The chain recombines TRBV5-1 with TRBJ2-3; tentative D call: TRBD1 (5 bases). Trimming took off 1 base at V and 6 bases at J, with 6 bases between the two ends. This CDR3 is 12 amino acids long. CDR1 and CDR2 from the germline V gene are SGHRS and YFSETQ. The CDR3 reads CASSLHRDTQYF. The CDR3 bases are TGCGCCAGCAGCTTGCACAGGGATACGCAGTATTTT.

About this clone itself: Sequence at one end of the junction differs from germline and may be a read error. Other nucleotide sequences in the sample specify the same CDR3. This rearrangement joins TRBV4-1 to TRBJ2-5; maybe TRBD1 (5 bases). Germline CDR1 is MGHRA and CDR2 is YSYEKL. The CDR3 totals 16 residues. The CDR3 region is CASSQGVGVQQETQYF. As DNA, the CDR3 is TGTGCCAGCAGCCAAGGGGTAGGAGTCCAGCAAGAGACCCAGTACTTC.

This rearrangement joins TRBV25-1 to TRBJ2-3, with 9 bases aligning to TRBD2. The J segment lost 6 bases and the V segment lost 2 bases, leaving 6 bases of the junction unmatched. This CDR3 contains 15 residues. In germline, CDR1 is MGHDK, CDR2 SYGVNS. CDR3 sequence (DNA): TGTGCCAGCAGTGAAAGGGGACTAGCTGCGGATACGCAGTATTTT. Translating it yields CASSERGLAADTQYF.

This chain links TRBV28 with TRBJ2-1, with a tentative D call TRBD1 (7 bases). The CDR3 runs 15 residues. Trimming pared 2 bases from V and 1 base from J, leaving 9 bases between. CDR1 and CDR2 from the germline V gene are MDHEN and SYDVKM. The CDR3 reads CASSLPGGSYNEQFF. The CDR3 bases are TGTGCCAGCAGTTTACCAGGGGGGTCCTACAATGAGCAGTTCTTC.

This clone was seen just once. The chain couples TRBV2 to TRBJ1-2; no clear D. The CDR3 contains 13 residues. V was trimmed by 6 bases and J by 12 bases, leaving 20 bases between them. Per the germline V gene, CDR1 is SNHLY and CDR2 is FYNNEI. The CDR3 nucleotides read TGTGCCAGCAGCGCGAACGCTGACGGGAGGGACACCTTC. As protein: CASSANADGRDTF.

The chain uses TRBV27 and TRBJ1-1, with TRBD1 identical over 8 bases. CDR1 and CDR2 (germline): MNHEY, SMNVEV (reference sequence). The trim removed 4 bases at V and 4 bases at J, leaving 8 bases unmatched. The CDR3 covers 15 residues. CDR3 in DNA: TGTGCCAGCAGTTCTCAAACAGGGGGGGGCACTGAAGCTTTCTTT. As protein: CASSSQTGGGTEAFF.

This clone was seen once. As DNA, the CDR3 is TGTGCCAGCTCTTCTATAGACAGGGGGGCCGAGCAGTACTTC. It encodes CASSSIDRGAEQYF. The chain uses TRBV18 and TRBJ2-7, with 9 nucleotides matching TRBD1. This CDR3 spans 14 amino acids. Germline CDR1 reads KGHSH; CDR2 reads LQKENI. The V segment lost 6 bases and the J segment 6 bases; nucleotides outside the gene matches: 9.

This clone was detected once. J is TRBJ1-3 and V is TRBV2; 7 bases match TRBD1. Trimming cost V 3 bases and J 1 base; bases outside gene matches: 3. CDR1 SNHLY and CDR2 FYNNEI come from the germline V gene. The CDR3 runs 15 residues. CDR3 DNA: TGTGCCAGCAGTGACCGGGACAGATCTGGAAACACCATATATTTT. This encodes CASSDRDRSGNTIYF. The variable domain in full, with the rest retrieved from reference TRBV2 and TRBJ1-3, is EPEVTQTPSHQVTQMGQEVILRCVPISNHLYFYWYRQILGQKVEFLVSFYNNEISEKSEIFDDQFSVERPDGSNFTLKIRSTKLEDSAMYFCASSDRDRSGNTIYFGEGSWLTVV.

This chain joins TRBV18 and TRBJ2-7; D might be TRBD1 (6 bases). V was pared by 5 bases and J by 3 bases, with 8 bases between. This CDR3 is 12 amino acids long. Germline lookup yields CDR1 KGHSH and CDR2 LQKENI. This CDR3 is CASSIQGYEQYF. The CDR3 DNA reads TGTGCCAGCTCAATACAGGGCTACGAGCAGTACTTC.

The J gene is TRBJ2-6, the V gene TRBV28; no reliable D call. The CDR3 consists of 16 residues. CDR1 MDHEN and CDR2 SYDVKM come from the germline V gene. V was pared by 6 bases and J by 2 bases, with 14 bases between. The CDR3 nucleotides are TGTGCCAGCAGCCGAGGACCATCTACTGGGGCCAACGTCCTGACTTTC. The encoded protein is CASSRGPSTGANVLTF.

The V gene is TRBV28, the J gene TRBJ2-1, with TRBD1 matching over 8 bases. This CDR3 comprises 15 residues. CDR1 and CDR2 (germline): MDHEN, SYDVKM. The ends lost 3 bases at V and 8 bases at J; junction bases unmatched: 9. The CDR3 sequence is CASSFYAGGRHEQFF. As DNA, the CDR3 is TGTGCCAGCAGTTTTTACGCAGGGGGCCGCCATGAGCAGTTCTTC.

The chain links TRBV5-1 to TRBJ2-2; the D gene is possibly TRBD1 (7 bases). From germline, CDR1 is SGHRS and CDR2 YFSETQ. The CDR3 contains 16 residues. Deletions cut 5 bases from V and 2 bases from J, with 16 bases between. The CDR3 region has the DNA TGCGCCAGCAGATCGGCGGGGACAGTCAACACCGGGGAGCTGTTTTTT. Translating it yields CASRSAGTVNTGELFF.

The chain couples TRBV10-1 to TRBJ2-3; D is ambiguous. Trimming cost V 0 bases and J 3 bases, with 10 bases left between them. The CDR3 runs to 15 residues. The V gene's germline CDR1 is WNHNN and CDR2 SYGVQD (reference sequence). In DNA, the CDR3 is TGCGCCAGCAGTGAGTCTCGGCCAGCGACAGATACGCAGTATTTT. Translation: CASSESRPATDTQYF.